This T cell receptor (beta chain) emerged from a study of T cell responses to AZD1222 COVID-19 vaccine. The study's findings and limits: Spike-specific TCR breadth and depth grew following two AZD1222 doses.

As regards this clone: As yet, its antigen is unknown.

Only in-frame clones appear in the TCRdb table, and some are missing; sequencing was by immunoSEQ multiplex PCR. Altogether some 140,000 clones are present, about nine tenths being singletons, with the ten largest covering about 2.1%. This CDR3 has 13 residues. V was pared by 4 bases and J by 4 bases, with 1 base of the junction left unmatched. CDR1 and CDR2 from the germline V gene are SNHLY and FYNNEI. V and J are TRBV2 and TRBJ1-5; 7 positions agree with TRBD1. The sequences come from peripheral blood, collected 28 days after the second AZD1222 dose. This TCR derives from an adult who received the AZD1222 COVID-19 vaccine. CDR3 in DNA: TGTGCCAGCAGTGTACAGGGGAATCAGCCCCAGCATTTT. Its protein is CASSVQGNQPQHF. Complete variable domain (other parts from reference TRBV2 and TRBJ1-5): EPEVTQTPSHQVTQMGQEVILRCVPISNHLYFYWYRQILGQKVEFLVSFYNNEISEKSEIFDDQFSVERPDGSNFTLKIRSTKLEDSAMYFCASSVQGNQPQHFGDGTRLSIL.